Following are 14 T cell receptor beta chains from one sample sequenced in a study of T cell responses to AZD1222 COVID-19 vaccine. The data were produced by immunoSEQ multiplex PCR, yet TCRdb's version contains in-frame clones alone and is incomplete. The repertoire holds about 140,000 clones, about 90% seen once, with around 3.5% in the top ten. The sequences come from peripheral blood, collected on day 0 of AZD1222 vaccination. The receptors derive from an adult in good health.

The chain carries TRBV15 and TRBJ1-4, with D hard to call. Germline CDR1 LNHNV, CDR2 YYDKDF (reference sequence). V was shortened by 1 base and J by 2 bases, with 5 bases between the two germline ends. CDR3 length equals 14 residues. CDR3 DNA: TGTGCCACCAGCAGAGTCGCGACTAATGAAAAACTGTTTTTT. Protein product: CATSRVATNEKLFF.

This chain uses TRBV5-6 with TRBJ2-7; D is possibly TRBD2 (6 bases). The CDR3 totals 14 residues. V was trimmed by 4 bases and J by 1 base, leaving 12 bases between them. Looked up from germline, CDR1 is SGHDT and CDR2 is YYEEEE. The CDR3 DNA is TGTGCCAGCAGCACCGGGACTCAGTCCTACGAGCAGTACTTC. Residues: CASSTGTQSYEQYF.

The chain links TRBV4-3 to TRBJ2-7, with 9 bases aligning to TRBD1. V lost 3 bases to trimming and J lost 2 bases; unmatched junction nucleotides: 2. The germline V gene encodes CDR1 LGHNA and CDR2 YSLEER. This CDR3 comprises 14 residues. The CDR3: CASSQGQGAYEQYF. Here the CDR3 DNA reads TGCGCCAGCAGCCAGGGACAGGGCGCCTACGAGCAGTACTTC.

This rearrangement joins TRBV3-1 (or the pseudogene TRBV3-2) to TRBJ1-1; the D is unclear. Trimming shortened V by 4 bases and J by 1 base, and 7 bases separated the two germline ends. The CDR3 has 13 amino acids. The germline V gene encodes CDR1 LGHDT and CDR2 YNNKEL (reference sequence). Here the CDR3 reads CASSRRQNTEAFF. The CDR3 DNA is TGTGCCAGCAGCCGACGACAGAACACTGAAGCTTTCTTT.

The V gene is TRBV5-4, the J gene TRBJ1-3; the match to TRBD1 covers 9 bases. Germline V CDR1 and CDR2: SGHNT, YYREEE (reference sequence). Unmatched junction bases numbered 7, after V lost 5 bases and J lost 1 base. This CDR3 has 16 amino acids. This CDR3 reads CASSSPGQGSGNTIYF. The CDR3, as DNA: TGTGCCAGCAGTTCCCCGGGACAGGGATCTGGAAACACCATATATTTT.

The chain combines TRBV20-1 with TRBJ2-1; 10 positions match TRBD2. V lost 3 bases, J lost 9 bases, and 17 bases stayed unmatched. Germline CDR1 reads DFQATT; CDR2 reads SNEGSKA (reference sequence). This CDR3 has 17 amino acids. CDR3 loop: CSASWSPTSGIFGEQFF. Here the CDR3 DNA reads TGCAGTGCTAGTTGGTCCCCTACTAGCGGGATTTTTGGTGAGCAGTTCTTC.

V is TRBV29-1 and J is TRBJ1-2; the D is unclear. The V and J ends lost 5 bases and 1 base respectively, with 11 bases between them. Germline V CDR1 and CDR2: SQVTM, ANQGSEA. The CDR3 loop spans 13 amino acids. CDR3 DNA: TGCAGCGTTTCTCTGGGAGATAACTATGGCTACACCTTC. Translation gives CSVSLGDNYGYTF. The full variable domain, its missing parts supplied by reference TRBV29-1 and TRBJ1-2, is SAVISQKPSRDICQRGTSLTIQCQVDSQVTMMFWYRQQPGQSLTLIATANQGSEATYESGFVIDKFPISRPNLTFSTLTVSNMSPEDSSIYLCSVSLGDNYGYTFGSGTRLTVV.

This chain links TRBV10-3 with TRBJ2-7; TRBD2 might be the D (5 bases). Trimming took 0 bases from V and 9 from J, leaving 6 bases between them. Germline assignment: CDR1 ENHRY and CDR2 SYGVKD. CDR3 length: 11 amino acids. The CDR3 sequence: CAISESGLQYF. Written as DNA, the CDR3 is TGTGCCATCAGTGAGTCAGGACTGCAGTACTTC.

The chain employs TRBV24-1 and TRBJ2-3, with D tentatively TRBD1 or TRBD2 (5 bases each). The germline gives CDR1 KGHDR, CDR2 SFDVKD. Trimming took off 4 bases at V and 2 bases at J, with 12 bases between the two ends. There are 15 residues in the CDR3. DNA of the CDR3: TGTGCCACCAGTGACTTCCCCGGGGCCACAGATACGCAGTATTTT. It is translated as CATSDFPGATDTQYF.

This sequence joins TRBV5-1 and TRBJ2-2; no clear D. This CDR3 has 19 residues. Looked up from germline, CDR1 is SGHRS and CDR2 is YFSETQ. With 3 bases removed from V and 5 bases from J, the gap between germline ends came to 26 bases. The CDR3 reads CASSSYPPSIRLGTGELFF. CDR3 sequence (DNA): TGCGCCAGCAGCTCGTACCCCCCTTCTATCAGGTTAGGGACCGGGGAGCTGTTTTTT.

J is TRBJ1-3 and V is TRBV7-9; the D gene is possibly TRBD1 (6 bases). Trimming removed 5 bases from V and 4 bases from J, with 15 bases in between. CDR1 is SEHNR and CDR2 is FQNEAQ in the germline V gene (reference sequence). The CDR3 contains 15 residues. CDR3 protein: CASSQTGEPGNTIYF. The CDR3 DNA reads as TGTGCCAGCAGCCAGACAGGAGAACCGGGAAACACCATATATTTT.

J is TRBJ1-2 and V is TRBV7-2, with 12 bases aligning to TRBD1. The CDR3 runs to 16 residues. Trimming removed 2 bases from V and 8 bases from J; junction bases left unmatched: 9. The germline gives CDR1 SGHTA, CDR2 FQGNSA. The CDR3 nucleotides read TGTGCCAGCAGCTTACCCCCCGGGACAGGGGGCGGGGGCTACACCTTC. Amino acids: CASSLPPGTGGGGYTF. Variable domain in full (rest from reference TRBV7-2 and TRBJ1-2): GAGVSQSPSNKVTEKGKDVELRCDPISGHTALYWYRQSLGQGLEFLIYFQGNSAPDKSGLPSDRFSAERTGGSVSTLTIQRTQQEDSAVYLCASSLPPGTGGGGYTFGSGTRLTVV.

V gene TRBV4-3 combines with J gene TRBJ2-1; possibly TRBD2 for D (6 bases). The CDR3 loop spans 16 amino acids. The germline CDR1 and CDR2 sequences are LGHNA and YSLEER. Trimming took 0 bases from V and 5 from J, leaving 14 bases between them. The CDR3 sequence is CASSQDLLRENNEQFF. The CDR3, as DNA: TGCGCCAGCAGCCAAGATCTGTTGCGGGAAAACAATGAGCAGTTCTTC.

The J gene is TRBJ1-1, the V gene TRBV5-4; D is perhaps TRBD1 (5 bases). The CDR3 spans 17 residues. V was clipped by 2 bases and J by 4 bases, with 21 bases between them. Germline V gives CDR1 SGHNT, CDR2 YYREEE (reference sequence). The CDR3 spells CASSFMGPDRLSTEAFF. DNA of the CDR3: TGTGCCAGCAGCTTTATGGGGCCTGACCGGTTGAGCACTGAAGCTTTCTTT. Full variable domain (rest looked up from reference TRBV5-4 and TRBJ1-1): ETGVTQSPTHLIKTRGQQVTLRCSSQSGHNTVSWYQQALGQGPQFIFQYYREEENGRGNFPPRFSGLQFPNYSSELNVNALELDDSALYLCASSFMGPDRLSTEAFFGQGTRLTVV.